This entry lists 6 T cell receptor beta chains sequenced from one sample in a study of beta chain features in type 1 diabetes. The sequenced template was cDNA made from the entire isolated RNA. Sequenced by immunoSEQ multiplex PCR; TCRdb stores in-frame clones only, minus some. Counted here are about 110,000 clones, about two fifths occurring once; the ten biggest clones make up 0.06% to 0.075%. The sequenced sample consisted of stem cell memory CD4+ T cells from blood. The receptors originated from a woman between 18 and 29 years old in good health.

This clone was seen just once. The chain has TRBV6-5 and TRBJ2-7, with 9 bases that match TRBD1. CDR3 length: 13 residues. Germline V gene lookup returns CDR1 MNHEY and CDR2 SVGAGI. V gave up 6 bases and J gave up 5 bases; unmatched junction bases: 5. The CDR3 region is CASSLQGANEQYF. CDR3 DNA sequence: TGTGCCAGCAGCTTACAGGGGGCCAACGAGCAGTACTTC.

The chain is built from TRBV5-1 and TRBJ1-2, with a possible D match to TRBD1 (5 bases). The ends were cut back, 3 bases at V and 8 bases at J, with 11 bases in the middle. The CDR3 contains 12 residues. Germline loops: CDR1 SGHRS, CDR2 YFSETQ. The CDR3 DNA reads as TGCGCCAGCAGCTCGGTCACAGGAGGCTACACCTTC. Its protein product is CASSSVTGGYTF.

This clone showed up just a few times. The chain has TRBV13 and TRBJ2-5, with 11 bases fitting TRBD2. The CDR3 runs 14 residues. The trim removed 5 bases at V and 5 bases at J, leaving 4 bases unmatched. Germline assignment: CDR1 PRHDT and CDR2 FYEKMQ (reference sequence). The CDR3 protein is CASSTSGRGETQYF. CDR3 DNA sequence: TGTGCCAGCAGCACTAGCGGGAGAGGTGAGACCCAGTACTTC.

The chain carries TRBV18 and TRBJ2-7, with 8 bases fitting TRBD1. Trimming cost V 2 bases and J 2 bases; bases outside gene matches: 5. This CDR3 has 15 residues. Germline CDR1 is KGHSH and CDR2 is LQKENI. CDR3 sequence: CASSPRQGSAYEQYF. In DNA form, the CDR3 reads TGTGCCAGCTCACCAAGACAGGGGAGTGCCTACGAGCAGTACTTC.

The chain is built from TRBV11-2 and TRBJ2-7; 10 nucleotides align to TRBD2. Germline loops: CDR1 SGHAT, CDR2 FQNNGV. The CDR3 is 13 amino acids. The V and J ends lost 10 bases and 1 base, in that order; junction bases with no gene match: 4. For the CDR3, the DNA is TGTGCCATCACGACTAGCGGGTCCTACGAGCAGTACTTC. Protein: CAITTSGSYEQYF.

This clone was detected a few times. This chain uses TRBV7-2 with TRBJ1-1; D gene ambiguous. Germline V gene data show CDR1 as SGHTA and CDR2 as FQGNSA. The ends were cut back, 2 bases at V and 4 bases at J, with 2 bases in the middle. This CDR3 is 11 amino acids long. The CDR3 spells CASSLRTEAFF. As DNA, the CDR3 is TGTGCCAGCAGCTTACGCACTGAAGCTTTCTTT.